This T cell receptor (beta chain) was obtained from a study of vaccination and CD4 T cells after COVID-19. About the study: Cultures serving as controls received a peptide pool (CEFX or HIV-1 Nef) or no peptide.

Worth noting for this clonotype: Antigen specificity is unknown.

The Oncomine TCR Beta short-read assay was what sequenced the DNA obtained from cultured CD4+ T cells. MiXCR was run by TCRdb on the PCR reads, yielding one entry per CDR3 protein. The data hold around 9,500 distinct CDR3 sequences, with approximately 48% observed a single time. The length of the CDR3 is 14 residues. Trimming removed 5 bases from V and 6 bases from J, with 17 bases in between. Germline V gives CDR1 SGHRS, CDR2 YFSETQ. Treatment meaning: approximately 10-day PBMC culture with coronavirus spike peptide pools or control peptides (ViraFEST assay). Negative selection was the method that isolated CD4+ T cells after around 9 days of culture.

The receptor was isolated from a human donor who had recovered from COVID-19. The chain has TRBV5-1 and TRBJ1-1; TRBD1 is a possible D gene (5 bases). The sample comprised CD4+ T cells from blood, cultured in vitro. CDR3 in amino acids: CASSLEGVFAEAFF. CDR3 in DNA: TGCGCCAGCAGTCTAGAAGGGGTCTTCGCTGAAGCTTTCTTT.